The rows below give T cell receptor beta chains drawn from one sample of a study of T cells in Graves' hyperthyroidism and ophthalmopathy. TCRdb ran MiXCR on the multiplex PCR reads and lists one entry per CDR3 protein. The table includes about half a million distinct CDR3 sequences, approximately 25% detected once. Material: blood. The receptors here all came from a young woman with Graves' ophthalmopathy. CDR3s include the opening cysteine and the closing phenylalanine or tryptophan. D genes are given only for firm matches. Size is omitted from some rows. Given values are once, few, many or a class for expanded clones.

DNA	CDR3	V	size	D	J
TGTGCCAGCAGTGAAAGGGTGGTGAGCTCCTACGAGCAGTACTTC	CASSERVVSSYEQYF	TRBV25-1	NA	NA	TRBJ2-7
TGTGCCAGCAGCTTCTCCTATGGGACAGGGAACACTGAAGCTTTCTTT	CASSFSYGTGNTEAFF	TRBV7-8	few	TRBD1	TRBJ1-1
TGTGCCAGTAGTACACAGGGGAGGCCCGGGGAGCTGCTTTTT	CASSTQGRPGELLF	TRBV19	few	NA	TRBJ2-2
TGTGCCAGCAGTTACGCGACAGAGCAGCCCTACACCTTC	CASSYATEQPYTF	TRBV6-5	NA	NA	TRBJ1-2
TGCGCCAGTGTGCTGCGGGGGGCTGGGGAGACCCAGTACTTC	CASVLRGAGETQYF	TRBV5-1	NA	TRBD2	TRBJ2-5
TGCAGTGCTTCTCCCGGGACAGCCGACGGGCAGTACTTC	CSASPGTADGQYF	TRBV20-1	many	TRBD1	TRBJ2-7
TGTGCCAGTAGGTACGGCAGCCGGAACACTGAAGCTTTCTTT	CASRYGSRNTEAFF	TRBV19	many	NA	TRBJ1-1
TGTGCCAGCAGCGGAAATCCGGGACAGGGGAACACTGAAGCTTTCTTT	CASSGNPGQGNTEAFF	TRBV9	many	TRBD1	TRBJ1-1
TGTGCCAGCAGCGTCGGGGGGGCATGGGAGACCCAGTACTTC	CASSVGGAWETQYF	TRBV9	many	TRBD2	TRBJ2-5
TGTGCCAGCACCGGGGGGTCTGGCAATCAGCCCCAGCATTTT	CASTGGSGNQPQHF	TRBV2	many	NA	TRBJ1-5
TGTGCCAGCAGCAGGGACAGGCCTCCCGGCGAGACCCAGTACTTC	CASSRDRPPGETQYF	TRBV12-3/TRBV12-4	many	TRBD1	TRBJ2-5
TGTGCCAGCAGTGGACAGGGGGTCTCCTACGAGCAGTACTTC	CASSGQGVSYEQYF	TRBV2	many	TRBD1	TRBJ2-7
TGTGCCAGCAGCTTACTTGACGGGGAGCTGTTTTTT	CASSLLDGELFF	TRBV7-3	many	NA	TRBJ2-2
TGCAGCGTTCTGAGGTCCATGGGAACTGAAGCTTTCTTT	CSVLRSMGTEAFF	TRBV29-1	few	NA	TRBJ1-1
TGCAGTGCCGCATACCTGACAGGGGGCTATGGCTACACCTTC	CSAAYLTGGYGYTF	TRBV20-1	many	TRBD1	TRBJ1-2
TGTGCCAGCAGTTACGACAGGCTCCTGTTGTTTTTT	CASSYDRLLLFF	TRBV12-3/TRBV12-4	many	NA	TRBJ1-4
TGCAGTGCTGACCTGGGAGTATTGGAGACCCAGTACTTC	CSADLGVLETQYF	TRBV20-1	many	NA	TRBJ2-5
TGTGCCAGCAGCCCTGGTGTCGTCGGCGGCTACACCTTC	CASSPGVVGGYTF	TRBV12-3/TRBV12-4	NA	NA	TRBJ1-2
TGTGCCAGCAGTTTAGCGGAGGGCGATTCCTACGAGCAGTACTTC	CASSLAEGDSYEQYF	TRBV12-3/TRBV12-4	NA	NA	TRBJ2-7
TGTGCCAGCAGTTACGAGTCGGGCCGTGCCTACGAGCAGTACTTC	CASSYESGRAYEQYF	TRBV6-2/TRBV6-3	many	NA	TRBJ2-7
TGTGCCAGCAGTTTGAATGACAGATACTATGGCTACACCTTC	CASSLNDRYYGYTF	TRBV28	many	NA	TRBJ1-2
TGTGCCACCCAGGTAGACGCGAACACCGGGGAGCTGTTTTTT	CATQVDANTGELFF	TRBV15	NA	NA	TRBJ2-2
TGTGCCAGCAGCTTCATAGCGGGGGGGCCAGAGACCCAGTACTTC	CASSFIAGGPETQYF	TRBV7-2	many	TRBD2	TRBJ2-5
TGCGCCAGCAGCCCGGGACCGTTGAGCTCCTACGAGCAGTACTTC	CASSPGPLSSYEQYF	TRBV5-1	many	NA	TRBJ2-7
TGCAGCGTTGGTCAGGGCACGTCCTACGAGCAGTACTTC	CSVGQGTSYEQYF	TRBV29-1	many	NA	TRBJ2-7
TGTGCCAGCAGCGTAGTCCCGAACACCGGGGAGCTGTTTTTT	CASSVVPNTGELFF	TRBV9	many	NA	TRBJ2-2
TGTGCCAGCAGACTACAAGGGGATACTGAAGCTTTCTTT	CASRLQGDTEAFF	TRBV7-9	few	NA	TRBJ1-1
TGTGCCAGCAGTGTTGTAAGCAATCAGCCCCAGCATTTT	CASSVVSNQPQHF	TRBV6-1	many	NA	TRBJ1-5
TGCGCCAGCAGCCAGGAAATAGGGGGGACGGGAGCTGAAGCTTTCTTT	CASSQEIGGTGAEAFF	TRBV4-3	few	NA	TRBJ1-1